The 9 T cell receptor beta chains presented below share a single source sample, sequenced in a study of blood T cell repertoires in COVID-19. Some clones are missing from TCRdb's copy, which holds only in-frame ones; the method was immunoSEQ multiplex PCR. The profile shows around 130,000 clones, approximately 84% of them singletons. Sequencing was done on a sample of peripheral blood. The source of these receptors is a woman at least 80 years old with acute or convalescent COVID-19.

Concerning this clone itself: Relative to the germline gene, one junction end is altered; a read error may explain this. This chain joins TRBV6-1 and TRBJ1-1; 8 bases are shared with TRBD1. Germline CDR1 MNHNS, CDR2 SASEGT. The CDR3 has 15 amino acids. This CDR3 reads CASREDRGFGTEAFF. Here the CDR3 DNA reads TGTGCCAGCAGGGAAGACAGGGGTTTTGGGACTGAAGCTTTCTTT.

The rearrangement joins TRBV7-8 to TRBJ1-4; 12 nucleotides agree with TRBD1. Trimming took 7 bases from V and 2 from J; bases not matched to a gene: 8. The CDR3 runs 17 residues. Germline values: CDR1 SGHVS, CDR2 FQNEAQ. CDR3 DNA sequence: TGTGCCAGCACTCGGGACAGGGGGCCCGGGACTAATGAAAAACTGTTTTTT. Its protein is CASTRDRGPGTNEKLFF.

The chain combines TRBV4-1 with TRBJ1-2; D is undetermined. This CDR3 spans 16 amino acids. The germline CDR1 and CDR2 sequences are MGHRA and YSYEKL. V was shortened by 0 bases and J by 8 bases, with 19 bases between the two germline ends. The CDR3 DNA reads as TGCGCCAGCAGCCAAGATGGTCTTCAGGAGGTGAAGGGCTACACCTTC. Translating gives CASSQDGLQEVKGYTF.

This clone was observed a single time. This sequence joins TRBV2 and TRBJ1-6, with 7 bases identical to TRBD1. The CDR3 has 15 residues. The V gene's germline CDR1 is SNHLY and CDR2 FYNNEI. V lost 6 bases, J lost 7 bases, and 9 bases stayed unmatched. This chain's CDR3 is CASSGDRVANSPLHF. The CDR3 DNA reads TGTGCCAGCAGCGGCGACAGGGTAGCGAATTCACCCCTCCACTTT. Looking up the rest from reference TRBV2 and TRBJ1-6 gives the full variable domain: EPEVTQTPSHQVTQMGQEVILRCVPISNHLYFYWYRQILGQKVEFLVSFYNNEISEKSEIFDDQFSVERPDGSNFTLKIRSTKLEDSAMYFCASSGDRVANSPLHFGNGTRLTVT.

This sequence joins TRBV30 and TRBJ2-5, with 8 bases aligning to TRBD2. The CDR3 is 11 residues long. CDR1 GTSNPN and CDR2 SVGIG come from the germline V gene (reference sequence). Trimming cost V 3 bases and J 7 bases; bases outside gene matches: 1. The CDR3 DNA reads as TGTGCCTGGAGGGCGGGGGGGACCCAGTACTTC. Translation gives CAWRAGGTQYF.

The chain combines TRBV2 with TRBJ1-5; weak D call: TRBD1 (5 bases). Germline loops: CDR1 SNHLY, CDR2 FYNNEI. This CDR3 comprises 14 residues. Trimming left V 8 bases short and J 1 base short, with 12 bases between. The chain's CDR3 is CASSVRQSNQPQHF. The CDR3 DNA is TGTGCCAGCTCGGTGCGACAGAGCAATCAGCCCCAGCATTTT.

V and J are TRBV21-1 and TRBJ2-4; TRBD1 is the table's D call and was not checked against the DNA. TRBV21-1 is an annotated pseudogene. CDR3 length: 17 residues. The CDR3 bases are TGTGCCAGCAGCCCTGGGACACAGGTAGTAGCCAAAAACATTCAGTACTTC. Translation: CASSPGTQVVAKNIQYF.

J is TRBJ1-2 and V is TRBV4-3; 9 nucleotides align to TRBD1. The CDR3 consists of 17 residues. Trimming removed 0 bases from V and 2 bases from J; junction bases left unmatched: 7. Germline lookup yields CDR1 LGHNA and CDR2 YSLEER. The CDR3 sequence is CASSQETGGQGNYGYTF. In nucleotides, the CDR3 is TGCGCCAGCAGCCAAGAAACAGGGGGACAGGGAAACTATGGCTACACCTTC.

The chain carries TRBV7-2 and TRBJ1-1; TRBD1 agrees at 8 bases. This CDR3 has 11 amino acids. The V gene end was trimmed by 5 bases and the J gene end by 10 bases; junction bases not matched to a gene: 3. Germline CDR1 is SGHTA and CDR2 is FQGNSA. CDR3 region: CASSDRGAAFF. CDR3 sequence (DNA): TGTGCCAGCAGCGACAGGGGAGCAGCTTTCTTT. Filled out from reference TRBV7-2 and TRBJ1-1, the complete variable domain reads GAGVSQSPSNKVTEKGKDVELRCDPISGHTALYWYRQSLGQGLEFLIYFQGNSAPDKSGLPSDRFSAERTGGSVSTLTIQRTQQEDSAVYLCASSDRGAAFFGQGTRLTVV.